This T cell receptor (beta chain) was profiled in a study of blood T cell repertoires in COVID-19. Study background: Both acute and convalescent COVID-19 samples were obtained from the United States, Italy and Spain.

The CDR3 has 15 residues. Germline assignment: CDR1 LNHDA and CDR2 SQIVND (reference sequence). Trimming removed 8 bases from V and 0 bases from J; junction bases left unmatched: 6. As handled by the study authors: Amplification from reference gene primers served as the basis for estimated nucleated cell counts. Profiling relied on immunoSEQ multiplex PCR, and the TCRdb table lists in-frame clones only, not all of them. V, J and clone size derive from that table, while D and trimming were established from the DNA sequence. The table lists over 200,000 clones, 70% to 90% of them singletons. The chain carries TRBV19 and TRBJ2-2; 7 bases match TRBD1. The clonotype originates from a young man with COVID-19, enrolled during active disease. The sequenced sample consisted of peripheral blood. The CDR3 nucleotides are TGTGCCAGTCTCCCCGGACAGGCGAACACCGGGGAGCTGTTTTTT. This translates into CASLPGQANTGELFF. The full variable domain, its missing parts supplied by reference TRBV19 and TRBJ2-2, is DGGITQSPKYLFRKEGQNVTLSCEQNLNHDAMYWYRQDPGQGLRLIYYSQIVNDFQKGDIAEGYSVSREKKESFPLTVTSAQKNPTAFYLCASLPGQANTGELFFGEGSRLTVL.